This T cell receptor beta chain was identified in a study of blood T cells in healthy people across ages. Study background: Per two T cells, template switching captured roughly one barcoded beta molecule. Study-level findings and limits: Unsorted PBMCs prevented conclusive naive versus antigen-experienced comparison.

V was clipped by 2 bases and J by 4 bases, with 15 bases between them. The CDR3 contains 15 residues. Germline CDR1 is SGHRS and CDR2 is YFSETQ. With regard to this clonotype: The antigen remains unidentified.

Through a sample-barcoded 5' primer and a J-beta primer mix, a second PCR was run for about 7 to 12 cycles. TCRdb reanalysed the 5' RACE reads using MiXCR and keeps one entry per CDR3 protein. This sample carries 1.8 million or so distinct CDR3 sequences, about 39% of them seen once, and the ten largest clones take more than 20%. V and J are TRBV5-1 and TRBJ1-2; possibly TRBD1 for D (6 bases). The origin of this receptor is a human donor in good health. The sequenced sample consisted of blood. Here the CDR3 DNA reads TGCGCCAGCAGCTTAACAGGGTTTGGAGGCTATGGCTACACCTTC. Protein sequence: CASSLTGFGGYGYTF.